Listed below are T cell receptor beta chains from one sample, sequenced in a study of identifying expanded T cells in peripheral blood. Profiled with immunoSEQ multiplex PCR; TCRdb holds only in-frame clones, not every one. The profile shows about 58,000 clones, roughly nine tenths of them singletons. The sequenced material came from blood. These receptors all come from a person aged 18-70 years in good health. Each CDR3 is given with its conserved first and last residue. A D gene is named only where the DNA matches it firmly.

-	TRBV5-6	TRBJ2-1	CASSFATWSEQFF	TGTGCCAGCAGCTTTGCCACTTGGAGTGAGCAGTTCTTC
-	TRBV7-2	TRBJ1-1	CASSTRVGTEAFF	TGTGCCAGCAGCACCAGGGTGGGGACTGAAGCTTTCTTT
TRBD2	TRBV7-9	TRBJ2-1	CAIKDGGSSYNEQFF	TGTGCCATCAAGGACGGCGGGAGCTCCTACAATGAGCAGTTCTTC
-	TRBV4-3	TRBJ2-7	CASSQEISDPLYEQYF	TGCGCCAGCAGCCAAGAAATATCGGACCCACTCTACGAGCAGTACTTC
-	TRBV29-1	TRBJ1-2	CSVGEGTYGYTF	TGCAGCGTTGGTGAGGGGACCTATGGCTACACCTTC
-	TRBV19	TRBJ2-3	CASSIDRGTDTQYF	TGTGCCAGTAGTATAGACAGGGGCACAGATACGCAGTATTTT
TRBD1	TRBV18	TRBJ2-2	CASSPPVGGKNTGELFF	TGTGCCAGCTCACCACCGGTAGGGGGCAAGAACACCGGGGAGCTGTTTTTT
-	TRBV10-3	TRBJ2-3	CAISDSGDTQYF	TGTGCCATCAGTGATAGTGGAGATACGCAGTATTTT
-	TRBV28	TRBJ2-1	CASSSNRGGLSSYNEQFF	TGTGCCAGCAGTTCCAATAGGGGGGGCTTGAGCTCCTACAATGAGCAGTTCTTC
-	TRBV6-6	TRBJ1-6	CASSYSFGEHLHF	TGTGCCAGCAGTTACTCGTTCGGGGAGCACCTCCACTTT
TRBD1	TRBV30	TRBJ1-1	CAWSSPLGTVNTEAFF	TGTGCCTGGAGCAGCCCACTTGGGACAGTTAACACTGAAGCTTTCTTT
-	TRBV29-1	TRBJ2-3	CSAGGGAADTQYF	TGCAGCGCCGGTGGGGGCGCAGCGGATACGCAGTATTTT
TRBD1	TRBV7-9	TRBJ2-7	CASSTRSGGPSEQYF	TGTGCCAGCAGCACAAGGTCAGGGGGCCCCTCGGAGCAGTACTTC